The 13 T cell receptor beta chains in this list originate from one sample, sequenced in a study of beta chain features in type 1 diabetes. The isolated RNA, all of it, was reverse transcribed, so expressed TCRB transcripts were what got sequenced. The repertoire was sequenced with immunoSEQ multiplex PCR; TCRdb's copy has only in-frame clones and lacks some. The data hold about 900,000 clones, with roughly 15% observed a single time. The sequencing input was naive CD4+ T cells from blood. These receptors all come from a woman between 18 and 29 years old in good health.

The V gene is TRBV5-4, the J gene TRBJ2-7, with 8 bases identical to TRBD2. The ends lost 2 bases at V and 5 bases at J; junction bases unmatched: 6. This CDR3 spans 14 amino acids. CDR1 and CDR2 from the germline V gene are SGHNT and YYREEE (reference sequence). This CDR3 reads CASSLLSGIDEQYF. The CDR3 DNA sequence: TGTGCCAGCAGCTTACTTAGCGGGATCGACGAGCAGTACTTC. Full variable domain (rest looked up from reference TRBV5-4 and TRBJ2-7): ETGVTQSPTHLIKTRGQQVTLRCSSQSGHNTVSWYQQALGQGPQFIFQYYREEENGRGNFPPRFSGLQFPNYSSELNVNALELDDSALYLCASSLLSGIDEQYFGPGTRLTVT.

This clone came up a few times. This sequence joins TRBV7-2 and TRBJ2-7, with 8 positions matching TRBD1. The CDR3 totals 15 residues. J lost 6 bases, V lost 0 bases, and 7 bases had no gene match. Germline CDR1 is SGHTA and CDR2 is FQGNSA. As DNA, the CDR3 is TGTGCCAGCAGCTTAGCCCGGGGACAGGCTAGCGAGCAGTACTTC. This encodes CASSLARGQASEQYF.

The V call is TRBV7-9, the J call TRBJ2-7, with D perhaps given as TRBD1 or TRBD2 (5 bases each). The germline V gene has CDR1 SEHNR and CDR2 FQNEAQ (reference sequence). With 10 bases removed from V and 2 bases from J, the gap between germline ends came to 15 bases. The CDR3 has 13 amino acids. The DNA for the CDR3 is TGTGCCACCGGTCCGGGACCGACCTACGAGCAGTACTTC. Protein sequence: CATGPGPTYEQYF.

This clone was seen a few times. This chain joins TRBV7-9 and TRBJ2-2; 14 bases align to TRBD2. This CDR3 is 18 amino acids long. With 4 bases clipped from V and 4 bases from J, the junction kept 8 bases outside the gene matches. In germline, CDR1 is SEHNR, CDR2 FQNEAQ (reference sequence). In DNA form, the CDR3 reads TGTGCCAGCAGCTCACCGGGACTAGCGGGAGTTATCACCGGGGAGCTGTTTTTT. Translation gives CASSSPGLAGVITGELFF.

V gene TRBV7-9 combines with J gene TRBJ1-2; the D is unclear. Trimming stripped 5 bases from V and 3 bases from J, with 10 bases between. CDR1 is SEHNR, CDR2 FQNEAQ, per germline (reference sequence). The CDR3 is made up of 13 amino acids. CDR3 protein: CASSTGRDYGYTF. CDR3 DNA sequence: TGTGCCAGCAGCACCGGGCGAGACTATGGCTACACCTTC.

The chain is built from TRBV28 and TRBJ1-2, with D maybe TRBD1 (6 bases). CDR1 is MDHEN and CDR2 is SYDVKM in the germline V gene. V dropped 7 bases and J dropped 3 bases, with 18 bases sitting between them. The CDR3 spans 15 residues. The CDR3 loop reads CASTTSGQGHYGYTF. CDR3 DNA: TGTGCCAGCACCACCTCGGGGCAGGGGCACTATGGCTACACCTTC.

V gene TRBV7-2 combines with J gene TRBJ2-7, with D maybe TRBD1 (6 bases). Germline lookup yields CDR1 SGHTA and CDR2 FQGNSA. The CDR3 consists of 17 residues. The ends were cut back, 0 bases at V and 0 bases at J, with 15 bases in the middle. CDR3 bases: TGTGCCAGCAGCTTAGCCCCAAGCGCAGGGGCCTCCTACGAGCAGTACTTC. This codes for CASSLAPSAGASYEQYF.

This clone came up a few times. This chain joins TRBV10-3 and TRBJ2-7; TRBD2 agrees at 10 bases. With 2 bases clipped from V and 2 bases from J, the junction kept 0 bases outside the gene matches. CDR1 and CDR2 (germline): ENHRY, SYGVKD. The CDR3 runs to 14 residues. Here the CDR3 DNA reads TGTGCCATCAGTGAGGGACTAGCGGCCTACGAGCAGTACTTC. Encoded protein: CAISEGLAAYEQYF.

The V call is TRBV10-3, the J call TRBJ2-5, with D maybe TRBD2 (6 bases). Germline loops: CDR1 ENHRY, CDR2 SYGVKD. The CDR3 length is 16 residues. Trimming pared 0 bases from V and 0 bases from J, leaving 11 bases between. The CDR3 sequence is CAISESFKRDQETQYF. The CDR3 bases are TGTGCCATCAGTGAGTCTTTTAAGCGGGACCAAGAGACCCAGTACTTC.

This clone came up a few times. V gene TRBV7-2 combines with J gene TRBJ2-5; D unclear. Trimming took off 0 bases at V and 5 bases at J, with 10 bases between the two ends. The CDR3 totals 14 residues. Germline V gene data show CDR1 as SGHTA and CDR2 as FQGNSA. This CDR3 is CASSLAGVSETQYF. Written as DNA, the CDR3 is TGTGCCAGCAGCTTAGCTGGGGTTTCGGAGACCCAGTACTTC. The full variable domain, completed using reference TRBV7-2 and TRBJ2-5, is GAGVSQSPSNKVTEKGKDVELRCDPISGHTALYWYRQSLGQGLEFLIYFQGNSAPDKSGLPSDRFSAERTGGSVSTLTIQRTQQEDSAVYLCASSLAGVSETQYFGPGTRLLVL.

This clone has just a few counts. The gene calls are TRBV18 and TRBJ1-5, with D perhaps TRBD1 (6 bases). Germline lookup yields CDR1 KGHSH and CDR2 LQKENI. CDR3 size: 15 residues. V was shortened by 3 bases and J by 1 base, with 10 bases between the two germline ends. This CDR3 reads CASSPSTGSNQPQHF. Written as DNA, the CDR3 is TGTGCCAGCTCACCGTCCACAGGGAGCAATCAGCCCCAGCATTTT.

This clone was observed a handful of times. V usage is TRBV7-2 and J usage is TRBJ2-3; D is uncertain. Looked up from germline, CDR1 is SGHTA and CDR2 is FQGNSA. This CDR3 has 13 residues. V was shortened by 4 bases and J by 5 bases, with 10 bases between the two germline ends. The CDR3: CASSSSQKDTQYF. The CDR3 nucleotides are TGTGCCAGCAGCTCTTCTCAGAAAGATACGCAGTATTTT. Based on the CDR3 plus reference TRBV7-2 and TRBJ2-3, the full variable domain is GAGVSQSPSNKVTEKGKDVELRCDPISGHTALYWYRQSLGQGLEFLIYFQGNSAPDKSGLPSDRFSAERTGGSVSTLTIQRTQQEDSAVYLCASSSSQKDTQYFGPGTRLTVL.

The sample holds a few counts of this clone. The V call is TRBV7-3, the J call TRBJ2-2; 8 positions agree with TRBD2. Germline V lookup: CDR1 SGHTA, CDR2 FQGTGA. Trimming removed 5 bases from V and 4 bases from J; junction bases left unmatched: 9. The CDR3 is 16 residues long. CDR3 sequence: CASSLARTSGTGELFF. The CDR3 DNA sequence: TGTGCCAGCAGCCTAGCTCGAACTAGCGGCACCGGGGAGCTGTTTTTT.